This TCR beta chain stems from a study of blood T cells in healthy people across ages. Across the study: Template switching retrieved approximately one barcoded beta molecule for each two T cells.

In terms of origin and age, donors were healthy Caucasian individuals from Russia aged roughly 6 to 95. Extractions gave at least 5.5 micrograms of total RNA per sample. With respect to this clonotype: Its antigen remains unknown.

V was trimmed by 5 bases and J by 3 bases, leaving 14 bases between them. Germline CDR1 is DFQATT and CDR2 is SNEGSKA (reference sequence). The CDR3 runs 14 residues. A second about 6 to 12 cycle PCR used barcoded and J-beta primers. TCRdb ran MiXCR on the 5' RACE reads and lists one entry per CDR3 protein. The sample has 1.5 million or so distinct CDR3 sequences, approximately 42% seen once. General study points: There was a strong correlation between TCR beta diversity and naive T cell percentage.

The source material was blood. The chain links TRBV20-1 to TRBJ2-1; D is undetermined. This receptor was identified in a woman between 18 and 29 years old in good health. The CDR3 nucleotides are TGCAGTGCTCCGAGTTTTACGCTCTACAATGAGCAGTTCTTC. It yields the protein CSAPSFTLYNEQFF.